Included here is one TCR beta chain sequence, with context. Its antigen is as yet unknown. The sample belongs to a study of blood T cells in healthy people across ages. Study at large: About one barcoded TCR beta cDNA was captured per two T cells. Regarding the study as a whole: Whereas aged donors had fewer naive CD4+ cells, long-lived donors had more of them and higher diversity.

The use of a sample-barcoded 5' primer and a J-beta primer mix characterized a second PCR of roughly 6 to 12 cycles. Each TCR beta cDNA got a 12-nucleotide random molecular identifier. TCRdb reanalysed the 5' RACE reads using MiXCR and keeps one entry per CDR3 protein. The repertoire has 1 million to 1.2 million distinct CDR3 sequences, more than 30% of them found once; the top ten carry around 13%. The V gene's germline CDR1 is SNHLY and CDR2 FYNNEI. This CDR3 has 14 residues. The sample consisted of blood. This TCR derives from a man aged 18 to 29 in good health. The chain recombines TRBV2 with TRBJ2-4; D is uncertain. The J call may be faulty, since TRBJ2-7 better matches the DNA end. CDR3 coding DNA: TGTGCCAGCAGTGATTTGCCAGTTTCCTACGAGCAGTACTTC. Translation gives CASSDLPVSYEQYF.